This T cell receptor (beta chain) comes out of a study of T-cell reconstitution after alpha-beta-depleted transplantation in children. V was shortened by 3 bases and J by 5 bases, with 14 bases between the two germline ends. The germline V gene has CDR1 DFQATT and CDR2 SNEGSKA (reference sequence). This CDR3 spans 14 amino acids. It was with unique molecular identifiers that the TCRbeta library was prepared. TCRdb fed the PCR reads into MiXCR, producing one record per CDR3 protein. The table lists over 150,000 distinct CDR3 sequences, about 14% of them singletons. This clonotype turned up a few times.

The specimen was PBMCs from the stem cell graft donor, collected from the stem cell graft. The TCR sequence derives from a human donor who donated a stem cell graft to a child with acute lymphoblastic leukemia. The rearrangement uses TRBV20-1 and TRBJ2-1, with a tentative D call TRBD2 (6 bases). The CDR3 loop is CSARSASEHNEQFF. DNA of the CDR3: TGCAGTGCTAGGTCGGCTAGCGAACACAATGAGCAGTTCTTC.